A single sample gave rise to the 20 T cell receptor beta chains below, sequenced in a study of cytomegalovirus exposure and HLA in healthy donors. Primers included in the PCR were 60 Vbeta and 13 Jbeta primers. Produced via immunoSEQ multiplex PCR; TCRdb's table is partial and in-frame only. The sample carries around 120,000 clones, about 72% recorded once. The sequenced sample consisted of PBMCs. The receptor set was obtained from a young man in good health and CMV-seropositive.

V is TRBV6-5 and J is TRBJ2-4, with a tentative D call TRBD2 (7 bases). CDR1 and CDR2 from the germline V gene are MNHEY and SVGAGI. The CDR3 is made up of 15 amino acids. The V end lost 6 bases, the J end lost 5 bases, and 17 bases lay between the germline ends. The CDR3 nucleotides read TGTGCCAGCAGAATACAGAGGGGGGGGGAAAACATTCAGTACTTC. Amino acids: CASRIQRGGENIQYF.

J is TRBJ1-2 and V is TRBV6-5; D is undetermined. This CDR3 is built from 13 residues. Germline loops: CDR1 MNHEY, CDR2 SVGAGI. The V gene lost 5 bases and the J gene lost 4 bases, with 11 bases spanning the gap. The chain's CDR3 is CASSRHSSYGYTF. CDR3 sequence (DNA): TGTGCCAGCAGTCGCCATAGTTCCTATGGCTACACCTTC.

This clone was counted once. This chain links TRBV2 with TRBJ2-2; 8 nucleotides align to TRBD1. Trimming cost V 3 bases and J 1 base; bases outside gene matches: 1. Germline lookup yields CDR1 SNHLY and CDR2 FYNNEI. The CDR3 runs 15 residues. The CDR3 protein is CASSDGTGNTGELFF. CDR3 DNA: TGTGCCAGCAGTGATGGGACAGGGAACACCGGGGAGCTGTTTTTT.

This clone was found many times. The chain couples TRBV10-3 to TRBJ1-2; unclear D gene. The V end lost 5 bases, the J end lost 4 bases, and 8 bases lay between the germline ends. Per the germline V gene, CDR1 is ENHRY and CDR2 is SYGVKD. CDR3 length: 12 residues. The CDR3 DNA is TGTGCCATCAGTCGAACGGGCTATGGCTACACCTTC. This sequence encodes CAISRTGYGYTF.

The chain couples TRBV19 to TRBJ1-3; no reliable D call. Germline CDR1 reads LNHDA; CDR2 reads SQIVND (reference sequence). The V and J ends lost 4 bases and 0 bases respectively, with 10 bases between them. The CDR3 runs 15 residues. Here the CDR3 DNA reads TGTGCCAGTAGTACGCGGACTGCCTCTGGAAACACCATATATTTT. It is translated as CASSTRTASGNTIYF.

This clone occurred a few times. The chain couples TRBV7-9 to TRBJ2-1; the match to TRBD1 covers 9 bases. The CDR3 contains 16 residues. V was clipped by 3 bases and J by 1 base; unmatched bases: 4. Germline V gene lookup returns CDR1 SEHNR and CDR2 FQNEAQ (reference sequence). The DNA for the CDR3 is TGTGCCAGCAGCTTGGACAGGGGAGCGTCCTACAATGAGCAGTTCTTC. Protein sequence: CASSLDRGASYNEQFF.

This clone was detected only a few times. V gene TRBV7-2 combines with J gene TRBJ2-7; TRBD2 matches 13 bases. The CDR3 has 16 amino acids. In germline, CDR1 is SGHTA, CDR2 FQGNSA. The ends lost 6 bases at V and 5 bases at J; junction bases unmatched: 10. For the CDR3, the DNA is TGTGCCAGCAGTCGTATTGGGACTAGCGGGGAACACGAGCAGTACTTC. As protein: CASSRIGTSGEHEQYF.

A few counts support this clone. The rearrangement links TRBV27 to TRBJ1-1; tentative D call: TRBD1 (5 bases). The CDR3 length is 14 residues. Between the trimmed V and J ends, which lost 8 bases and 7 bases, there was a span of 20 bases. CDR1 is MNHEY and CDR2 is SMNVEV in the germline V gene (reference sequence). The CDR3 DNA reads TGTGCCAGCCGGACCCCTGCAACGGGGGGTGAAGCTTTCTTT. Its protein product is CASRTPATGGEAFF.

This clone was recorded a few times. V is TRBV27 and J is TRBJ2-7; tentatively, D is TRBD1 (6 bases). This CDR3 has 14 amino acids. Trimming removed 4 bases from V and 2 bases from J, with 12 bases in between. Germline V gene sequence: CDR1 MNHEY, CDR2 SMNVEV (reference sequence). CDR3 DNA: TGTGCCAGCAGTTGGCAGGGGCCTACCTACGAGCAGTACTTC. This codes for CASSWQGPTYEQYF.

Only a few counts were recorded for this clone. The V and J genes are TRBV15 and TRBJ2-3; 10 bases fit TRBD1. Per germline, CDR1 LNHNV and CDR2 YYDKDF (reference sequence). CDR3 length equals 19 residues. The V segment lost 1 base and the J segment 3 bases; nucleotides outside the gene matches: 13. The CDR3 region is CATSRGRGQGKARTDTQYF. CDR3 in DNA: TGTGCCACCAGCAGAGGGAGGGGACAGGGGAAGGCACGAACAGATACGCAGTATTTT.

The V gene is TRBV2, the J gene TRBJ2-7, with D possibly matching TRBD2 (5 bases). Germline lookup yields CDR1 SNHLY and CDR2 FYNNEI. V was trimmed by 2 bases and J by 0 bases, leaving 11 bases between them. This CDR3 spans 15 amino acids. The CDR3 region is CASSEYATNSYEQYF. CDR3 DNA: TGTGCCAGCAGTGAATACGCGACTAACTCCTACGAGCAGTACTTC.

The CDR3 reads CASSERGNNQPQHF. The CDR3 DNA is TGTGCCAGCAGCGAGAGAGGGAACAATCAGCCCCAGCATTTT. This rearrangement joins TRBV6-1 to TRBJ1-5; no definite D call. The CDR3 is 14 residues long. V was cut by 6 bases and J by 3 bases, with 12 bases left in between. In germline, CDR1 is MNHNS, CDR2 SASEGT.

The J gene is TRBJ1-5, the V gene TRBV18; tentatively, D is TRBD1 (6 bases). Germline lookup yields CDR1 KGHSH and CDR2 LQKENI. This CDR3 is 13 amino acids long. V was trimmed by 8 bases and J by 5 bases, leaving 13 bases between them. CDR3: CASTEDRYQPQHF. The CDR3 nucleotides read TGTGCCAGCACAGAGGACAGATATCAGCCCCAGCATTTT. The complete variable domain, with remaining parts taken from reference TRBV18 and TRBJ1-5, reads NAGVMQNPRHLVRRRGQEARLRCSPMKGHSHVYWYRQLPEEGLKFMVYLQKENIIDESGMPKERFSAEFPKEGPSILRIQQVVRGDSAAYFCASTEDRYQPQHFGDGTRLSIL.

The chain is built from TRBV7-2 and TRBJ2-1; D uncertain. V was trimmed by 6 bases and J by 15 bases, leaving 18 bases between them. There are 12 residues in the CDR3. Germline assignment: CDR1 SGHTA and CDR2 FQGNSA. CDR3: CASSPQSGFRFF. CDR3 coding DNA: TGTGCCAGCAGTCCCCAGTCAGGTTTCAGGTTCTTC.

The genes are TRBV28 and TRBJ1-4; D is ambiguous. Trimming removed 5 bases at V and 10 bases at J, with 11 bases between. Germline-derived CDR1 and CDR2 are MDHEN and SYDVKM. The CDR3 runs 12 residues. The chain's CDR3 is CASSPGFGKLFF. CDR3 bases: TGTGCCAGCAGTCCGGGGTTCGGAAAACTGTTTTTT.

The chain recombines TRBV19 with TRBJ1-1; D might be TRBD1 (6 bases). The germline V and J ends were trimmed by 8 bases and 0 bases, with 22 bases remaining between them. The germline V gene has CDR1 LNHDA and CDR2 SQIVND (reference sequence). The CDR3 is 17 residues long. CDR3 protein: CASFPGGGNPMNTEAFF. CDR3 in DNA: TGTGCCAGTTTTCCGGGAGGGGGGAACCCCATGAACACTGAAGCTTTCTTT.

The CDR3 bases are TGTGCCAGCAGTCCCAGGGGACTAGCGGAAGAGACCCAGTACTTC. Amino acid sequence: CASSPRGLAEETQYF. The chain joins TRBV6-9 to TRBJ2-5, with 11 bases identical to TRBD2. This CDR3 has 15 amino acids. The J segment lost 3 bases and the V segment lost 5 bases, leaving 5 bases of the junction unmatched. Germline CDR1 and CDR2: MNHGY and SVAAGI.

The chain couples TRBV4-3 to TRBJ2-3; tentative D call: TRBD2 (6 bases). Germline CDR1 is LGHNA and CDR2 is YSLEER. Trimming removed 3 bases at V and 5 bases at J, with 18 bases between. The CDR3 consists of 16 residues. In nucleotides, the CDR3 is TGCGCCAGCAGCCATGGAGGAGGGAAAAGAAGAGATACGCAGTATTTT. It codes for CASSHGGGKRRDTQYF.

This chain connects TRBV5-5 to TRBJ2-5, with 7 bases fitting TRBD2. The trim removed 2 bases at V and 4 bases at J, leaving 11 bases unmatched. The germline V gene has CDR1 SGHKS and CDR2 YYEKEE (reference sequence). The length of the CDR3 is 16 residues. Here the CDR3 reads CASSLESGWGGETQYF. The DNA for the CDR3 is TGTGCCAGCAGCTTAGAATCGGGGTGGGGGGGAGAGACCCAGTACTTC.

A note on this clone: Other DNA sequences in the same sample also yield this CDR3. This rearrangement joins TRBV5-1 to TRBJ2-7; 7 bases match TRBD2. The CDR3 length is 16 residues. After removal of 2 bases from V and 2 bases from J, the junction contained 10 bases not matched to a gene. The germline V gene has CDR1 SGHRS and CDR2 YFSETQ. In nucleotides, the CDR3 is TGCGCCAGCAGCTTCTTCGTTGCTAGCGGCCCCTACGAGCAGTACTTC. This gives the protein CASSFFVASGPYEQYF.